Listed below are T cell receptor beta chains from one sample, sequenced in a study of spatial heterogeneity in lung cancer. From the 5' RACE reads, TCRdb called clonotypes with MiXCR, one entry per CDR3 protein. The sample has 15,000 to 20,000 distinct CDR3 sequences; about a fifth are singletons. This material consisted of PBMCs, taken at surgery. The receptors originated from a female donor with early-stage non-small cell lung cancer. The CDR3 runs from the conserved cysteine through the conserved F or W.

j_call: TRBJ2-3; v_call: TRBV24-1; cdr3_length: 14; cdr3_aa: CATADPKGADTQYF
j_call: TRBJ2-7; v_call: TRBV24-1; cdr3_length: 13; cdr3_aa: CATSDPEKYEQYF
j_call: TRBJ2-6; v_call: TRBV24-1; cdr3_length: 13; cdr3_aa: CATGTSGANVLTF
j_call: TRBJ2-7; v_call: TRBV15; cdr3_length: 15; cdr3_aa: CATSVPGLALYEQYF
j_call: TRBJ2-3; v_call: TRBV4-3; cdr3_length: 16; cdr3_aa: CASSPRLAGRTDTQYF
j_call: TRBJ1-5; v_call: TRBV12-3/TRBV12-4; cdr3_length: 15; cdr3_aa: CASSLDGSLNQPQHF
j_call: TRBJ1-1; v_call: TRBV5-6; cdr3_length: 16; cdr3_aa: CASSFFFTDRNTEAFF
j_call: TRBJ2-7; v_call: TRBV6-2/TRBV6-3; cdr3_length: 14; cdr3_aa: CASNPRGGRYEQYF
j_call: TRBJ2-5; v_call: TRBV20-1; cdr3_length: 11; cdr3_aa: CSALKQETQYF
j_call: TRBJ2-6; v_call: TRBV6-1; cdr3_length: 18; cdr3_aa: CASSARQGTGSRANVLTF
j_call: TRBJ2-5; v_call: TRBV5-1; cdr3_length: 15; cdr3_aa: CASSLGAGQQETQYF
j_call: TRBJ1-1; v_call: TRBV28; cdr3_length: 16; cdr3_aa: CASSLSGGQVNTEAFF
j_call: TRBJ2-1; v_call: TRBV3-1; cdr3_length: 16; cdr3_aa: CASSPPKASSYNEQFF
j_call: TRBJ1-6; v_call: TRBV20-1; cdr3_length: 14; cdr3_aa: CSARDQGADSPLHF
j_call: TRBJ2-3; v_call: TRBV7-2; cdr3_length: 16; cdr3_aa: CASWRGFGGSTDTQYF
j_call: TRBJ1-5; v_call: TRBV5-1; cdr3_length: 15; cdr3_aa: CASSATGDGYQPQHF
j_call: TRBJ2-3; v_call: TRBV20-1; cdr3_length: 13; cdr3_aa: CSVPGLAADTQYF
j_call: TRBJ1-3; v_call: TRBV5-1; cdr3_length: 14; cdr3_aa: CASSLGGNGNTIYF
j_call: TRBJ2-7; v_call: TRBV29-1; cdr3_length: 11; cdr3_aa: CSVGNTDGQYF
j_call: TRBJ1-5; v_call: TRBV29-1; cdr3_length: 13; cdr3_aa: CSVEESSNQPQHF
j_call: TRBJ2-7; v_call: TRBV7-2; cdr3_length: 14; cdr3_aa: CASSLTGATYEQYF
j_call: TRBJ2-2; v_call: TRBV11-2; cdr3_length: 16; cdr3_aa: CASSPKNSGSTGELFF
j_call: TRBJ1-1; v_call: TRBV27; cdr3_length: 16; cdr3_aa: CASSLSFSPVNTEAFF
j_call: TRBJ1-4; v_call: TRBV20-1; cdr3_length: 13; cdr3_aa: CSASPVVGEKLFF
j_call: TRBJ2-3; v_call: TRBV28; cdr3_length: 15; cdr3_aa: CASSPSLVRTDTQYF
j_call: TRBJ2-3; v_call: TRBV7-9; cdr3_length: 13; cdr3_aa: CASSLQGADTQYF
j_call: TRBJ2-7; v_call: TRBV20-1; cdr3_length: 12; cdr3_aa: CSARTHRDWQYF